Following are 8 T cell receptor beta chains from one sample sequenced in a study of T cell repertoires in cytomegalovirus infection. TCRdb used MiXCR to reprocess the reads, holding one entry per CDR3 protein. The sample contains fewer than 250,000 distinct CDR3 sequences, around 12% of which appear only once. The sequenced sample consisted of PBMCs. The source is a human donor in good health (CMV status not recorded). Some clones in this sample may be carry-over from other donors' samples.

This clonotype showed up many times. The chain recombines TRBV6-1 with TRBJ1-5; 9 bases fit TRBD1. Looked up from germline, CDR1 is MNHNS and CDR2 is SASEGT. This CDR3 has 16 amino acids. The V gene end was trimmed by 6 bases and the J gene end by 4 bases; junction bases not matched to a gene: 10. CDR3 protein: CASSPRTGDINQPQHF. CDR3 in DNA: TGTGCCAGCAGCCCGCGGACAGGGGACATAAATCAGCCCCAGCATTTT.

The rearrangement uses TRBV28 and TRBJ2-7; a weak D match, TRBD2 (5 bases). CDR3 length: 14 residues. Deletions cut 3 bases from V and 0 bases from J, with 9 bases between. The germline gives CDR1 MDHEN, CDR2 SYDVKM. CDR3 coding DNA: TGTGCCAGCAGTTTGGAGGAATTCTCCTACGAGCAGTACTTC. It yields the protein CASSLEEFSYEQYF.

This clonotype occurred many times. The V and J genes are TRBV6-6 and TRBJ2-5, with D perhaps matching TRBD1 (6 bases). The length of the CDR3 is 15 residues. CDR1 and CDR2 (germline): MNHNY, SVGAGI (reference sequence). Deletions cut 0 bases from V and 1 base from J, with 9 bases between. For the CDR3, the DNA is TGTGCCAGCAGTTACTCCACAGGGAGCCAAGAGACCCAGTACTTC. Translated: CASSYSTGSQETQYF.

The gene calls are TRBV15 and TRBJ2-1; D uncertain. CDR1 and CDR2 from the germline V gene are LNHNV and YYDKDF (reference sequence). V was trimmed by 0 bases and J by 9 bases, leaving 12 bases between them. The CDR3 spans 14 residues. CDR3 DNA: TGTGCCACCAGCAGAGAGCGAAGGGTCGGTGAGCAGTTCTTC. It codes for CATSRERRVGEQFF.

Concerning this clonotype itself: This may arise from a read error, as a much more abundant clone is one base away. J is TRBJ1-1 and V is TRBV2; D might be TRBD1 (5 bases). CDR1 SNHLY and CDR2 FYNNEI come from the germline V gene. The CDR3 contains 13 residues. The CDR3 DNA sequence: TGTGCCAGCGCGAGGGGATTGAACACTGGAGCTTTCTTT. Translation gives CASARGLNTGAFF.

This clonotype has ten or more counts. V and J are TRBV14 and TRBJ1-6; D is ambiguous. The CDR3 totals 15 residues. The ends were cut back, 5 bases at V and 10 bases at J, with 18 bases in the middle. Germline lookup yields CDR1 SGHDN and CDR2 FVKESK. The CDR3 protein is CASSRLRTRASPLHF. The CDR3 nucleotides read TGTGCCAGCAGCAGGCTCCGGACCCGGGCATCACCCCTCCACTTT. Using reference TRBV14 and TRBJ1-6 for the parts outside the CDR3, the full variable domain is EAGVTQFPSHSVIEKGQTVTLRCDPISGHDNLYWYRRVMGKEIKFLLHFVKESKQDESGMPNNRFLAERTGGTYSTLKVQPAELEDSGVYFCASSRLRTRASPLHFGNGTRLTVT.

As concerns this clonotype: A much larger clone differs by one base, so this may be a read error. The CDR3 does not end in the conserved phenylalanine or tryptophan, so this is likely a read error. The rearrangement links TRBV6-6 to TRBJ2-7, with TRBD2 as a possible D gene (6 bases). The V gene's germline CDR1 is MNHNY and CDR2 SVGAGI (reference sequence). V lost 7 bases, J lost 1 base, and 11 bases lay in between. The CDR3 runs 13 residues. CDR3 in DNA: TGTGCCAGCATCGGGACTTTTTCCTACGAGCAGTACTGC. It specifies CASIGTFSYEQYC.

Only a few counts were recorded for this clonotype. The chain's CDR3 is CASSLDLAGGTGELFF. For the CDR3, the DNA is TGTGCCAGCAGCTTAGACCTAGCGGGAGGAACCGGGGAGCTGTTTTTT. This sequence joins TRBV7-9 and TRBJ2-2; 11 nucleotides align to TRBD2. The V gene's germline CDR1 is SEHNR and CDR2 FQNEAQ (reference sequence). This CDR3 comprises 16 residues. J was trimmed by 5 bases and V by 1 base; bases with no gene match: 3.